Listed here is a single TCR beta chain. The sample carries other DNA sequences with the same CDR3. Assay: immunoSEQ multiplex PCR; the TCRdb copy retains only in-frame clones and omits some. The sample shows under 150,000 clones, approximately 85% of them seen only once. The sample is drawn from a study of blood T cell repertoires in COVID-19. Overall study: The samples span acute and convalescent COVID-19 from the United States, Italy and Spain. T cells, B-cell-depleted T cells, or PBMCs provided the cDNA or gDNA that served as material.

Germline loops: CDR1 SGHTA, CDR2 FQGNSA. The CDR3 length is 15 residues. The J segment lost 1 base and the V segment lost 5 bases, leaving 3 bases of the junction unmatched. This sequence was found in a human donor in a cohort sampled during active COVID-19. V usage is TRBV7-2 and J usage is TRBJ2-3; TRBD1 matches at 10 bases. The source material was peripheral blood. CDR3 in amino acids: CASSRDRGRTDTQYF. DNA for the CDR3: TGTGCCAGCAGCCGGGACAGGGGACGCACAGATACGCAGTATTTT. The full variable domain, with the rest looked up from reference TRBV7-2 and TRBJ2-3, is GAGVSQSPSNKVTEKGKDVELRCDPISGHTALYWYRQSLGQGLEFLIYFQGNSAPDKSGLPSDRFSAERTGGSVSTLTIQRTQQEDSAVYLCASSRDRGRTDTQYFGPGTRLTVL.